This T cell receptor beta chain was sequenced during a study of regulatory T cells in long-lasting Graves disease. Study outcomes and limitations: In persistent patients, shared public clonotypes (about 2,800) outnumbered those in new patients (roughly 870).

Arm-PCR of CDR3 regions with iRepertoire HTBI primers generated TCR beta libraries. TCRdb fed the multiplex PCR reads into MiXCR, producing one record per CDR3 protein. The data show approximately 540,000 distinct CDR3 sequences, around 13% seen once. Ten or more counts support this clonotype. The target antigen is unknown. As for time point: newly diagnosed GD, antithyroid drugs for less than 3 months. With RNA extracted from PBMCs as input, the TCR library was made. Deletions cut 2 bases from V and 6 bases from J, with 16 bases between. The CDR3 totals 16 residues. Germline values: CDR1 MNHEY, CDR2 SVGEGT. The data were also submitted as part of a second study, on T cells in Graves' hyperthyroidism and ophthalmopathy.

The specimen comprised peripheral blood mononuclear cells (PBMCs), sampled at new diagnosis, from a patient treated with antithyroid drugs. The chain recombines TRBV6-2 or TRBV6-3 with TRBJ2-2; a possible D gene is TRBD1 (5 bases). The receptor's source is a woman aged 25 to 39 with Graves disease. The CDR3 reads CASSYGSSRGAGELFF. The CDR3 DNA is TGTGCCAGCAGTTACGGGTCGTCTAGGGGTGCCGGGGAGCTGTTTTTT.